The rows below give T cell receptor beta chains drawn from one sample of a study of blood T cell repertoires in COVID-19. Here immunoSEQ multiplex PCR was the method, and the copy in TCRdb shows in-frame clones only, minus some. The data contain about 160,000 clones, roughly 85% of them singletons. Sequencing was carried out using peripheral blood. The source of these receptors is a human donor with acute or convalescent COVID-19. The donor label of this sample is uncertain. Both conserved end residues are part of each CDR3. Fields, in order: D gene, V gene, J gene, clone size, CDR3 DNA, CDR3 protein. The D gene is left open where the match is weak. Clone size is given for some rows only: seen once, a few or many times, or a class if the clone is expanded.

D gene: NA; V gene: TRBV7-2; J gene: TRBJ2-1; clone size: NA; CDR3 DNA: TGTGCCAGCAGCTTAAGGAGGGGCCATGAGCAGTTCTTC; CDR3 protein: CASSLRRGHEQFF
D gene: NA; V gene: TRBV11-3; J gene: TRBJ2-7; clone size: NA; CDR3 DNA: TGTGCCAGCAGTTCAGGCTACGAGCAGTACTTC; CDR3 protein: CASSSGYEQYF
D gene: NA; V gene: TRBV24-1; J gene: TRBJ2-3; clone size: NA; CDR3 DNA: TGTGCCACCAGTAGCGGTTCAGATACGCAGTATTTT; CDR3 protein: CATSSGSDTQYF
D gene: TRBD1; V gene: TRBV6-5; J gene: TRBJ2-7; clone size: NA; CDR3 DNA: TGTGCCAGCAGTTACGACAGGGGTTGGTACGAGCAGTACTTC; CDR3 protein: CASSYDRGWYEQYF
D gene: NA; V gene: TRBV19; J gene: TRBJ1-4; clone size: NA; CDR3 DNA: TGTGCCAGTAGTTCACAGGATTCAACTAATGAAAAACTGTTTTTT; CDR3 protein: CASSSQDSTNEKLFF
D gene: NA; V gene: TRBV6-5; J gene: TRBJ1-4; clone size: NA; CDR3 DNA: TGTGCCAGCAGGACTACAGGGTATCCTAATGAAAAACTGTTTTTT; CDR3 protein: CASRTTGYPNEKLFF
D gene: NA; V gene: TRBV6-5; J gene: TRBJ2-2; clone size: few; CDR3 DNA: TGTGCCAGCAAGATGTGGGGAGTCACCGGGGAGCTGTTTTTT; CDR3 protein: CASKMWGVTGELFF
D gene: NA; V gene: TRBV19; J gene: TRBJ1-5; clone size: many; CDR3 DNA: TGTGCCAGTAGTATGGACTACGCTAAGGCCCAGCATTTT; CDR3 protein: CASSMDYAKAQHF
D gene: TRBD2; V gene: TRBV30; J gene: TRBJ2-7; clone size: once; CDR3 DNA: TGTGCCTGGAGAGGTAGCGGGGGACCCTACGAGCAGTACTTC; CDR3 protein: CAWRGSGGPYEQYF
D gene: TRBD2; V gene: TRBV29-1; J gene: TRBJ2-2; clone size: NA; CDR3 DNA: TGCAGCGTCCGGACTAGCGGGGGGGCAACCGGGGAGCTGTTTTTT; CDR3 protein: CSVRTSGGATGELFF
D gene: NA; V gene: TRBV6-5; J gene: TRBJ1-2; clone size: NA; CDR3 DNA: TGTGCCAGCAGTTACGAGGGATCGGGGGGCTATGGCTACACCTTC; CDR3 protein: CASSYEGSGGYGYTF
D gene: TRBD2; V gene: TRBV15; J gene: TRBJ2-7; clone size: NA; CDR3 DNA: TGTGCCACCAGCAGATCGGGATTACTAGCGGGGGGAACCGAGCAGTACTTC; CDR3 protein: CATSRSGLLAGGTEQYF
D gene: TRBD2; V gene: TRBV30; J gene: TRBJ2-7; clone size: NA; CDR3 DNA: TGTGCCTGGAGTGTTCTTAGCGGGGGGCACTACGAGCAGTACTTC; CDR3 protein: CAWSVLSGGHYEQYF
D gene: TRBD1; V gene: TRBV25-1; J gene: TRBJ2-5; clone size: NA; CDR3 DNA: TGTGCCAGCAGACCCGACAGGGGAGAAGGAGAGACCCAGTACTTC; CDR3 protein: CASRPDRGEGETQYF
D gene: TRBD1; V gene: TRBV12-5; J gene: TRBJ2-1; clone size: once; CDR3 DNA: TGTGCTAGTGGTCCCCATGGGACAGGGGGCTACAATGAGCAGTTCTTC; CDR3 protein: CASGPHGTGGYNEQFF
D gene: NA; V gene: TRBV6-2/TRBV6-3; J gene: TRBJ2-3; clone size: NA; CDR3 DNA: TGTGCCAGCAGTTTGGACGGGGATCGGGCAGATACGCAGTATTTT; CDR3 protein: CASSLDGDRADTQYF
D gene: TRBD2; V gene: TRBV7-9; J gene: TRBJ2-7; clone size: NA; CDR3 DNA: TGTGCCAGCAGCTTACAGGGAGGGTTGGACGAGCAGTACTTC; CDR3 protein: CASSLQGGLDEQYF
D gene: NA; V gene: TRBV5-1; J gene: TRBJ2-7; clone size: NA; CDR3 DNA: TGCGCCAGCAGCGGGGCAGGGTCCAGTTTAAAGTACTTC; CDR3 protein: CASSGAGSSLKYF
D gene: TRBD1; V gene: TRBV2; J gene: TRBJ1-1; clone size: NA; CDR3 DNA: TGTGCCACCTCGGGACAGGGGAACACTGAAGCTTTCTTT; CDR3 protein: CATSGQGNTEAFF
D gene: NA; V gene: TRBV18; J gene: TRBJ1-6; clone size: NA; CDR3 DNA: TGTGCCAGCTCCCCGGCAGGGGCTTCACCCCTCCACTTT; CDR3 protein: CASSPAGASPLHF
D gene: TRBD1; V gene: TRBV9; J gene: TRBJ2-2; clone size: NA; CDR3 DNA: TGTGCCAGCAGCAGTGGACAGGGGGGTCCCGGGGAGCTGTTTTTT; CDR3 protein: CASSSGQGGPGELFF
D gene: NA; V gene: TRBV30; J gene: TRBJ1-1; clone size: NA; CDR3 DNA: TGTGCCTGGAGCCAAACAGGGATCGGAGCTTTCTTT; CDR3 protein: CAWSQTGIGAFF
D gene: TRBD1; V gene: TRBV9; J gene: TRBJ1-1; clone size: NA; CDR3 DNA: TGTGCCAGCAGCGTAGGAGGGGGCTCCGAAGCTTTCTTT; CDR3 protein: CASSVGGGSEAFF
D gene: NA; V gene: TRBV5-1; J gene: TRBJ1-5; clone size: NA; CDR3 DNA: TGCGCCAGCAGCTTACTTTCCGGGGGCAATCAGCCCCAGCATTTT; CDR3 protein: CASSLLSGGNQPQHF
D gene: NA; V gene: TRBV2; J gene: TRBJ1-5; clone size: NA; CDR3 DNA: TGTGCCAGCAGTACCCCTGGACAGCGGAAGCAGCCCCAGCATTTT; CDR3 protein: CASSTPGQRKQPQHF
D gene: TRBD2; V gene: TRBV5-1; J gene: TRBJ2-6; clone size: NA; CDR3 DNA: TGCGCCAGCATGGCGGGGGGGCCCGCTGGGGCCAACGTCCTGACTTTC; CDR3 protein: CASMAGGPAGANVLTF
D gene: TRBD1; V gene: TRBV6-5; J gene: TRBJ1-2; clone size: NA; CDR3 DNA: TGTGCCAGCAGTTACGCGGGACAGACATCCTATGGCTACACCTTC; CDR3 protein: CASSYAGQTSYGYTF
D gene: NA; V gene: TRBV24-1; J gene: TRBJ2-2; clone size: NA; CDR3 DNA: TGTGCCACCAGTGACCCGACTAGGGCGAACACCGGGGAGCTGTTTTTT; CDR3 protein: CATSDPTRANTGELFF
D gene: TRBD1; V gene: TRBV2; J gene: TRBJ1-1; clone size: NA; CDR3 DNA: TGTGCCAGCAGGGGACAGGGGAGAACTGAAGCTTTCTTT; CDR3 protein: CASRGQGRTEAFF
D gene: TRBD2; V gene: TRBV20-1; J gene: TRBJ2-5; clone size: NA; CDR3 DNA: TGCAGTGCTAGTGGAAGGGGCCTAGCGGGGGGGATAAAAGAGACCCAGTACTTC; CDR3 protein: CSASGRGLAGGIKETQYF
D gene: NA; V gene: TRBV5-1; J gene: TRBJ2-7; clone size: NA; CDR3 DNA: TGCGCCAGCAGCTTGAGGGGCGCGGGGTCCTACGAGCAGTACTTC; CDR3 protein: CASSLRGAGSYEQYF
D gene: NA; V gene: TRBV2; J gene: TRBJ1-5; clone size: NA; CDR3 DNA: TGTGCCAGCAGCGGCCTTACAGTTAGCAATCAGCCCCAGCATTTT; CDR3 protein: CASSGLTVSNQPQHF
D gene: NA; V gene: TRBV11-2; J gene: TRBJ2-1; clone size: NA; CDR3 DNA: TGTGCCAGCAGCTTAGCGGGCGGGGGCCTTTACAATGAGCAGTTCTTC; CDR3 protein: CASSLAGGGLYNEQFF
D gene: NA; V gene: TRBV9; J gene: TRBJ1-6; clone size: few; CDR3 DNA: TGTGCCAGCGGGGGGGGATCTGGTTCACCCCTCCACTTT; CDR3 protein: CASGGGSGSPLHF
D gene: NA; V gene: TRBV7-3; J gene: TRBJ1-4; clone size: NA; CDR3 DNA: TGTGCCACCTCCTGGGGGCGGAATGATCTGGAAAAACTGTTTTTT; CDR3 protein: CATSWGRNDLEKLFF
D gene: TRBD1; V gene: TRBV2; J gene: TRBJ2-7; clone size: NA; CDR3 DNA: TGTGCCAGCAACCCCCCGGGACAGGTCATGAACGAGCAGTACTTC; CDR3 protein: CASNPPGQVMNEQYF
D gene: NA; V gene: TRBV21-1; J gene: TRBJ1-5; clone size: NA; CDR3 DNA: TGTGCCAGCCCCCCTGGGACAGGGGGTTATAGCAATCAGCCCCAGCATTTT; CDR3 protein: CASPPGTGGYSNQPQHF
D gene: NA; V gene: TRBV29-1; J gene: TRBJ1-1; clone size: NA; CDR3 DNA: TGCAGCACCCTTACAGGAGCGAACACTGAAGCTTTCTTT; CDR3 protein: CSTLTGANTEAFF
D gene: TRBD2; V gene: TRBV7-2; J gene: TRBJ2-3; clone size: NA; CDR3 DNA: TGTGCCAGCAGCTCGCAGGGAGGGATTTACACAGATACGCAGTATTTT; CDR3 protein: CASSSQGGIYTDTQYF
D gene: NA; V gene: TRBV30; J gene: TRBJ1-2; clone size: NA; CDR3 DNA: TGTGCCTGGAGTCGAGGGGGTGGCTACACCTTC; CDR3 protein: CAWSRGGGYTF
D gene: NA; V gene: TRBV6-2/TRBV6-3; J gene: TRBJ1-2; clone size: NA; CDR3 DNA: TGTGCCAGCAGCTTCAGGGCTTTGACCGGCTACACCTTC; CDR3 protein: CASSFRALTGYTF
D gene: TRBD1; V gene: TRBV28; J gene: TRBJ1-3; clone size: NA; CDR3 DNA: TGTGCCAGCAGTTTACTCGGGACAGCCTCTGGAAACACCATATATTTT; CDR3 protein: CASSLLGTASGNTIYF
D gene: TRBD1; V gene: TRBV4-1; J gene: TRBJ1-1; clone size: NA; CDR3 DNA: TGCGCCAGCACCGGCGACAGGGCTCCTCACACTGAAGCTTTCTTT; CDR3 protein: CASTGDRAPHTEAFF
D gene: TRBD2; V gene: TRBV6-6; J gene: TRBJ2-5; clone size: NA; CDR3 DNA: TGTGCCAGCAGACACACTAGCGGGGGCGAGACCCAGTACTTC; CDR3 protein: CASRHTSGGETQYF
D gene: TRBD1; V gene: TRBV2; J gene: TRBJ1-5; clone size: NA; CDR3 DNA: TGTGCCAGCAGTACGGACAGGGGGCAGGTCAATCAGCCCCAGCATTTT; CDR3 protein: CASSTDRGQVNQPQHF
D gene: TRBD1; V gene: TRBV6-2/TRBV6-3; J gene: TRBJ2-5; clone size: NA; CDR3 DNA: TGTGCCAGCAGCCACCGGGACAGCGTCCAAGAGACCCAGTACTTC; CDR3 protein: CASSHRDSVQETQYF
D gene: NA; V gene: TRBV7-2; J gene: TRBJ1-2; clone size: NA; CDR3 DNA: TGTGCCAGCAGCTTCAGGGTGGAAGGCTACACCTTC; CDR3 protein: CASSFRVEGYTF
D gene: TRBD1; V gene: TRBV7-8; J gene: TRBJ1-5; clone size: few; CDR3 DNA: TGTGCCAGCAGCTTAGTGCCCTGGAGGGGGCTGAATCAGCCCCAGCATTTT; CDR3 protein: CASSLVPWRGLNQPQHF
D gene: NA; V gene: TRBV9; J gene: TRBJ1-5; clone size: once; CDR3 DNA: TGTGCCAGCAGCGTAGGAGCGTCGGGGAATCAGCCCCAGCATTTT; CDR3 protein: CASSVGASGNQPQHF
D gene: NA; V gene: TRBV5-1; J gene: TRBJ1-3; clone size: NA; CDR3 DNA: TGCGCCAGCAGCAGAACCAGGGGTTCTGGAAACACCATATATTTT; CDR3 protein: CASSRTRGSGNTIYF
D gene: NA; V gene: TRBV7-2; J gene: TRBJ1-5; clone size: NA; CDR3 DNA: TGTGCCAGCAGCCCCCGGGGGGAAACCCCCAATCAGCCCCAGCATTTT; CDR3 protein: CASSPRGETPNQPQHF
D gene: NA; V gene: TRBV5-4; J gene: TRBJ2-4; clone size: NA; CDR3 DNA: TGTGCCAGCAGCTTGGCTGGCGGGGCCAAAAACATTCAGTACTTC; CDR3 protein: CASSLAGGAKNIQYF
D gene: TRBD1; V gene: TRBV5-1; J gene: TRBJ2-3; clone size: NA; CDR3 DNA: TGCGCCAGCAGCAGCGGACAGGCCTCATACACAGATACGCAGTATTTT; CDR3 protein: CASSSGQASYTDTQYF
D gene: NA; V gene: TRBV6-5; J gene: TRBJ2-5; clone size: NA; CDR3 DNA: TGTGCCAGCGGCCCACGGACCCAGTACTTC; CDR3 protein: CASGPRTQYF